This record covers a single T cell receptor (beta chain). A much larger clone lies one base from this, so it may be a read error. Transcripts of RNA were the source for amplifying TCR beta CDR3 regions. A first-round RT-PCR used HTBI primers, followed by a second-round multiplex PCR. TCRdb re-called the multiplex PCR reads with MiXCR, one entry per CDR3 protein. The profile shows about 600,000 distinct CDR3 sequences, 35% to 45% of them singletons. The data originate from a study of Graves' ophthalmopathy and Graves' hyperthyroidism. The source is an adult man with Graves' hyperthyroidism. Source material: peripheral blood or thyroid tissue (not recorded which).

CDR3 bases: TGCGCCAGCAGTGAGCCCCCTAGCGGGAGTGACGAGCAGTACTTC. It is translated as CASSEPPSGSDEQYF. The chain uses TRBV10-2 and TRBJ2-7; 10 nucleotides line up with TRBD2. Germline values: CDR1 WSHSY, CDR2 SAAADI. This CDR3 is built from 15 residues. Trimming cost V 2 bases and J 5 bases; bases outside gene matches: 6.